Presented here are 17 T cell receptor beta chains from one specimen sequenced in a study of shared clonotypes between healthy human individuals. Profiling relied on immunoSEQ multiplex PCR, and the TCRdb table lists in-frame clones only, not all of them. The repertoire holds about 1 million clones, 65% to 75% seen once, with about 1.5% in the top ten. The sequenced sample was memory CD4+ T cells sorted from blood. Subset noted: CD45RA-negative fraction. These TCRs come from a man between 18 and 35 years old in good health.

The chain has TRBV11-2 and TRBJ2-1; D not certain. Germline CDR1 is SGHAT and CDR2 is FQNNGV. The CDR3 has 14 amino acids. Trimming took off 1 base at V and 6 bases at J, with 10 bases between the two ends. CDR3 coding DNA: TGTGCCAGCAGCTTAGGGACGGCTTTCAATGAGCAGTTCTTC. Its protein is CASSLGTAFNEQFF.

This sequence joins TRBV10-2 and TRBJ2-3, with a possible D match to TRBD2 (5 bases). Between the trimmed V and J ends, which lost 4 bases and 2 bases, there was a span of 10 bases. This CDR3 is built from 14 residues. CDR1 WSHSY and CDR2 SAAADI come from the germline V gene. CDR3 nucleotides: TGCGCCAGCAGTGGAGGCGGGCTCACAGATACGCAGTATTTT. This encodes CASSGGGLTDTQYF.

The chain carries TRBV11-3 and TRBJ2-2; D assignment may be TRBD1 or TRBD2 (5 bases each). Trimming removed 1 base from V and 5 bases from J, with 14 bases in between. Per germline, CDR1 SGHNT and CDR2 YENEEA. The CDR3 is 16 residues long. The CDR3 sequence is CASSLGVQGETGELFF. The CDR3 nucleotides are TGTGCCAGCAGCTTAGGTGTCCAGGGAGAGACCGGGGAGCTGTTTTTT.

DNA for the CDR3: TGCGCCAGCAGCTTGGAAGGGGGCCGTTCGATTCGTTCCTACGAGCAGTACTTC. This sequence encodes CASSLEGGRSIRSYEQYF. The gene calls are TRBV5-1 and TRBJ2-7; 7 nucleotides line up with TRBD1. The V and J ends lost 0 bases and 1 base, in that order; junction bases with no gene match: 13. The CDR3 contains 18 residues. Looked up from germline, CDR1 is SGHRS and CDR2 is YFSETQ.

The chain uses TRBV15 and TRBJ2-5; D is possibly TRBD2 (6 bases). V gave up 0 bases and J gave up 2 bases, with 16 bases separating them. CDR3 length: 17 amino acids. From germline, CDR1 is LNHNV and CDR2 YYDKDF (reference sequence). The DNA of the CDR3 is TGTGCCACCAGCAGAGATGGAGGATGGGGGGAACAAGAGACCCAGTACTTC. Encoded protein: CATSRDGGWGEQETQYF.

The CDR3 nucleotides read TGTGCCAGCGGCGGGGGGGTTATTTCGGGCAATGAGCAGTTCTTC. Translated: CASGGGVISGNEQFF. The chain uses TRBV28 and TRBJ2-1; 9 bases fit TRBD2. Germline values: CDR1 MDHEN, CDR2 SYDVKM. V gave up 8 bases and J gave up 6 bases; unmatched junction bases: 11. The CDR3 contains 15 residues.

CDR3 in DNA: TGTGCCAGCAGTAAAACTAGCGGGGCTCCAAACACCGGGGAGCTGTTTTTT. Protein sequence: CASSKTSGAPNTGELFF. J is TRBJ2-2 and V is TRBV25-1; TRBD2 matches at 10 bases. The germline V gene encodes CDR1 MGHDK and CDR2 SYGVNS. Trimming took 5 bases from V and 2 from J; bases not matched to a gene: 8. The length of the CDR3 is 17 residues. Looking up the rest from reference TRBV25-1 and TRBJ2-2 gives the full variable domain: EADIYQTPRYLVIGTGKKITLECSQTMGHDKMYWYQQDPGMELHLIHYSYGVNSTEKGDLSSESTVSRIRTEHFPLTLESARPSHTSQYLCASSKTSGAPNTGELFFGEGSRLTVL.

The V call is TRBV5-1, the J call TRBJ1-2, with D hard to call. V lost 0 bases and J 4 bases, leaving 13 bases between the germline ends. Germline CDR1 reads SGHRS; CDR2 reads YFSETQ. The CDR3 contains 15 residues. CDR3 bases: TGCGCCAGCAGCTTGGGGGCAGAAGCCGTCTATGGCTACACCTTC. The encoded protein is CASSLGAEAVYGYTF.

The V gene is TRBV11-2, the J gene TRBJ2-3; D gene unclear. Germline V lookup: CDR1 SGHAT, CDR2 FQNNGV. This CDR3 is 14 amino acids long. V lost 5 bases and J lost 4, with 13 bases in between. The CDR3 sequence: CASSAAWVADTQYF. In DNA, the CDR3 is TGTGCCAGCAGCGCCGCATGGGTAGCAGATACGCAGTATTTT.

The chain uses TRBV7-2 and TRBJ2-5; 7 nucleotides match TRBD2. The CDR3 sequence is 13 residues long. Germline trimming cut 7 bases from V and 5 bases from J; bases unmatched to any gene: 7. Germline lookup yields CDR1 SGHTA and CDR2 FQGNSA. CDR3 region: CASTAGIRETQYF. The CDR3 nucleotides read TGTGCCAGCACAGCGGGAATAAGGGAGACCCAGTACTTC.

The rearrangement joins TRBV9 to TRBJ2-7; 7 bases map to TRBD1. Looked up from germline, CDR1 is SGDLS and CDR2 is YYNGEE. The CDR3 extends over 15 amino acids. V gave up 0 bases and J gave up 4 bases; unmatched junction bases: 7. CDR3 region: CASSVGGTEHYEQYF. The CDR3 DNA reads as TGTGCCAGCAGCGTAGGGGGGACAGAGCATTACGAGCAGTACTTC.

The chain couples TRBV5-1 to TRBJ2-3, with D possibly being TRBD1 (5 bases). Germline loops: CDR1 SGHRS, CDR2 YFSETQ. Trimming stripped 4 bases from V and 0 bases from J, with 15 bases between. The CDR3 consists of 16 residues. CDR3: CASSTGQTSSTDTQYF. CDR3 DNA sequence: TGCGCCAGCAGCACCGGACAAACTTCTAGCACAGATACGCAGTATTTT.

In its sample, this clone was seen a few times. This chain joins TRBV30 and TRBJ2-2; D perhaps matches TRBD1 (5 bases). Per the germline V gene, CDR1 is GTSNPN and CDR2 is SVGIG (reference sequence). The V end lost 0 bases, the J end lost 6 bases, and 5 bases lay between the germline ends. The CDR3 extends over 12 amino acids. The CDR3 spells CAWSVRAGELFF. CDR3 in DNA: TGTGCCTGGAGTGTCAGGGCCGGGGAGCTGTTTTTT.

The chain is built from TRBV2 and TRBJ2-7; 7 bases are a match to TRBD1. The CDR3 contains 13 residues. V trimming: 2 bases; J trimming: 9 bases; junction bases outside the gene matches: 7. Germline values: CDR1 SNHLY, CDR2 FYNNEI. As DNA, the CDR3 is TGTGCCAGCAGTGAACAGGACAGGACCTTGCAGTACTTC. It codes for CASSEQDRTLQYF.

The rearrangement joins TRBV6-6 to TRBJ1-2, with D possibly matching TRBD1 (5 bases). There are 13 residues in the CDR3. Germline lookup yields CDR1 MNHNY and CDR2 SVGAGI (reference sequence). The V and J ends lost 5 bases and 8 bases respectively, with 15 bases between them. The CDR3: CASSPGQGRGYTF. DNA of the CDR3: TGTGCCAGCAGTCCCGGGCAGGGACGGGGCTACACCTTC.

The chain employs TRBV30 and TRBJ2-2; D uncertain. This CDR3 contains 14 residues. The V gene's germline CDR1 is GTSNPN and CDR2 SVGIG (reference sequence). The V end lost 4 bases, the J end lost 3 bases, and 12 bases lay between the germline ends. This CDR3 reads CAWNLDGDTGELFF. CDR3 bases: TGTGCCTGGAATCTTGATGGCGACACCGGGGAGCTGTTTTTT.

The chain links TRBV15 to TRBJ1-2, with 7 bases identical to TRBD1. In germline, CDR1 is LNHNV, CDR2 YYDKDF (reference sequence). Unmatched junction bases numbered 14, after V lost 6 bases and J lost 4 bases. The CDR3 totals 16 residues. CDR3 sequence reads: CATSNRQGDWRYGYTF. The DNA of the CDR3 is TGTGCCACCAGTAACCGACAGGGTGATTGGCGCTATGGCTACACCTTC.